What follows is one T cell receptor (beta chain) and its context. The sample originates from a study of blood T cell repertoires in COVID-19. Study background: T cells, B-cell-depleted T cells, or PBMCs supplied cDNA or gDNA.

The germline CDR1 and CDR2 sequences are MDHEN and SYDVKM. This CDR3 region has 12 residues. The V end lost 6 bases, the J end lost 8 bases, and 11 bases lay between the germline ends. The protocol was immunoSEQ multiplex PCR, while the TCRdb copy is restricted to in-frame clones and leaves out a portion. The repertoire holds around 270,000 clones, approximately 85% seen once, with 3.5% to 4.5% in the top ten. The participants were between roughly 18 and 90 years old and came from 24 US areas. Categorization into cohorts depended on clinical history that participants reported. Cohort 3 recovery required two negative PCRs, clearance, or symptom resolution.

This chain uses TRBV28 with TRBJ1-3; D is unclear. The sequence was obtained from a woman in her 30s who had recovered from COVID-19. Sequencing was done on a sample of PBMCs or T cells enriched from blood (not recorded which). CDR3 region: CASSSAGDTIYF. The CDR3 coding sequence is TGTGCCAGCAGCTCCGCGGGTGACACCATATATTTT.